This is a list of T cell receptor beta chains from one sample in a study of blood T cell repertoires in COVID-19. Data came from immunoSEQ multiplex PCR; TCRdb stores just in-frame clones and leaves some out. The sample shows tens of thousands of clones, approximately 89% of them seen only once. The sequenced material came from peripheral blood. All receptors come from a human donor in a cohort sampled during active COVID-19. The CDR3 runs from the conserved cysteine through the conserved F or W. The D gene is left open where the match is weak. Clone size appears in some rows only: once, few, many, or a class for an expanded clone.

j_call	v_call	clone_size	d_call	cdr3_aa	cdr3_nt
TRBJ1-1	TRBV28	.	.	CASSSSQVGEAFF	TGTGCCAGCAGTTCCTCTCAGGTGGGTGAAGCTTTCTTT
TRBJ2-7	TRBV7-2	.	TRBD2	CASSISGRGTYEQYF	TGTGCCAGCAGCATTAGCGGGAGGGGTACCTACGAGCAGTACTTC
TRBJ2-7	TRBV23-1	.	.	CASRRQSTYEQYF	TGCGCCAGCCGACGACAGTCGACCTACGAGCAGTACTTC
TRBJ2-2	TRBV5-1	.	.	CASSGASNTGELFF	TGCGCCAGCAGTGGGGCGTCGAACACCGGGGAGCTGTTTTTT
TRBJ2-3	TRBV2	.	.	CASSEGTRSTDTQYF	TGTGCCAGCAGTGAGGGGACACGTAGCACAGATACGCAGTATTTT
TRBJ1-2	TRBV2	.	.	CASKLVAGSSYGYTF	TGTGCCAGCAAGCTCGTGGCGGGGAGTTCCTATGGCTACACCTTC
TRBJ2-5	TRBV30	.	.	CAWSPEETQYF	TGTGCCTGGAGTCCTGAAGAGACCCAGTACTTC
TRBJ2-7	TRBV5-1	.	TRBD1	CASSFDRGAYEQYF	TGCGCCAGCAGCTTTGACAGGGGGGCCTACGAGCAGTACTTC
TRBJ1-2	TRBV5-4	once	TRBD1	CASSLGQGNYGYTF	TGTGCCAGCAGCTTGGGACAGGGGAACTATGGCTACACCTTC
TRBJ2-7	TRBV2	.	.	CASSESHKDYEQYF	TGTGCCAGCAGTGAATCCCACAAAGATTACGAGCAGTACTTC
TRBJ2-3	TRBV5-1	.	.	CASSLGTGTDTQYF	TGCGCCAGCAGCCTCGGGACTGGCACAGATACGCAGTATTTT
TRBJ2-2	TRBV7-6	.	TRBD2	CASSLARGRATGELFF	TGTGCCAGCAGCTTAGCTAGAGGGAGGGCCACCGGGGAGCTGTTTTTT
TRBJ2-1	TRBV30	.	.	CACEFSGLAYNEQFF	TGTGCCTGCGAGTTCAGCGGGCTTGCCTACAATGAGCAGTTCTTC
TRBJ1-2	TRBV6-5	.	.	CASSRTKEGYGYTF	TGTGCCAGCAGTCGGACCAAGGAGGGCTATGGCTACACCTTC
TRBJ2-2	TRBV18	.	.	CASSPFSGGAGELFF	TGTGCCAGCTCACCCTTTTCCGGTGGAGCCGGGGAGCTGTTTTTT
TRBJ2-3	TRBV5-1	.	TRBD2	CASSPGLAGKDTQYF	TGCGCCAGCAGCCCTGGACTAGCGGGGAAGGATACGCAGTATTTT
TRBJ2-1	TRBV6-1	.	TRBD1	CASSGNMWDRRYDEQFF	TGTGCCAGCAGTGGCAATATGTGGGACAGGCGTTATGATGAGCAGTTCTTC
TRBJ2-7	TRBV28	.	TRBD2	CASISAGREVGEQYF	TGTGCCAGCATCTCTGCCGGGCGGGAGGTTGGCGAGCAGTACTTC
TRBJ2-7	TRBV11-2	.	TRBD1	CASSLTTGQTYEQYF	TGTGCCAGCAGCCTCACCACGGGACAGACTTACGAGCAGTACTTC
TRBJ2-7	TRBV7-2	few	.	CASSFVGVEQYF	TGTGCCAGCAGCTTTGTGGGAGTTGAGCAGTACTTC
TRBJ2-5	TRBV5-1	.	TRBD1	CASSGAGGPQETQYF	TGCGCCAGCAGCGGCGCAGGGGGTCCACAAGAGACCCAGTACTTC
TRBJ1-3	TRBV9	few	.	CASSVPGSGNTIYF	TGTGCCAGCAGCGTTCCAGGCTCTGGAAACACCATATATTTT
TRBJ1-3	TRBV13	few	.	CASSKRPGGNTIYF	TGTGCCAGCAGCAAAAGACCGGGTGGTAACACCATATATTTT
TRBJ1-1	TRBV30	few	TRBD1	CAWSGTGNTEAFF	TGTGCCTGGAGTGGGACAGGGAACACTGAAGCTTTCTTT
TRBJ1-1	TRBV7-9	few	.	CASSSSPPEAFF	TGTGCCAGCAGCTCTTCCCCCCCTGAAGCTTTCTTT
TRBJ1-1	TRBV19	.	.	CASSSEGWGALNTEAFF	TGTGCCAGTAGTTCCGAGGGCTGGGGAGCATTGAACACTGAAGCTTTCTTT
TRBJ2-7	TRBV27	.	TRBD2	CASSLRGASGRYEQYF	TGTGCCAGCAGCCTTAGAGGGGCTAGCGGGAGGTACGAGCAGTACTTC
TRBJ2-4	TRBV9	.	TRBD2	CASSPGGSGVGNIQYF	TGTGCCAGCAGCCCCGGTGGTAGCGGGGTCGGGAACATTCAGTACTTC
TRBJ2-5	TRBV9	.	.	CASSAQTRETQYF	TGTGCCAGCAGCGCCCAAACGAGAGAGACCCAGTACTTC
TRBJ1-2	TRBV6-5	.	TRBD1	CASSYDRGVYGYTF	TGTGCCAGCAGTTACGACAGGGGAGTGTATGGCTACACCTTC